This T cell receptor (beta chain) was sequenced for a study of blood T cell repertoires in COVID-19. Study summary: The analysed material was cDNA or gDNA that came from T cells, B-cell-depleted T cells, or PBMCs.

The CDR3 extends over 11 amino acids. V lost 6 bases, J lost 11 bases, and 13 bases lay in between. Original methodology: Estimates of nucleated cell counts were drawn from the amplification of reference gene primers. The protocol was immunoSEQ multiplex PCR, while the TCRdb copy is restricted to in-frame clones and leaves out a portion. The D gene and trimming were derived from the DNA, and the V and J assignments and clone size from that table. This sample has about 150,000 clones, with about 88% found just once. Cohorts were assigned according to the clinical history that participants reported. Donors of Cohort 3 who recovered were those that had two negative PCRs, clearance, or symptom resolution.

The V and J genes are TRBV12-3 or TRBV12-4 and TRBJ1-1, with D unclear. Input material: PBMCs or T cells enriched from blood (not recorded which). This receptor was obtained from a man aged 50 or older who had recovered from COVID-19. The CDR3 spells CASSRGPAAFF. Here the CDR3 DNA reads TGTGCCAGCAGCCGAGGGCCCGCCGCTTTCTTT.